A single sample gave rise to the 18 T cell receptor beta chains below, sequenced in a study of breast tumors, draining lymph nodes, adjacent tissues. TCRdb itself ran the multiplex PCR reads through MiXCR, one entry per CDR3 protein. The table records nearly 200,000 distinct CDR3 sequences, approximately 30% of them present only once. Axillary draining lymph nodes of breast cancer patients supplied the node samples. Specimen: axillary lymph node tissue. All receptors derive from a female donor with breast cancer. Some clones in this sample may be carry-over from other donors' samples.

This clonotype was counted many times. The rearrangement uses TRBV6-5 and TRBJ1-5; 7 bases line up with TRBD1. The ends lost 3 bases at V and 13 bases at J; junction bases unmatched: 9. The CDR3 consists of 13 residues. In germline, CDR1 is MNHEY, CDR2 SVGAGI. Here the CDR3 DNA reads TGTGCCAGCAGTTATTCAAGACAGGGTGTACAGCATTTT. It codes for CASSYSRQGVQHF.

The genes are TRBV19 and TRBJ2-7; a possible D gene is TRBD2 (5 bases). Germline loops: CDR1 LNHDA, CDR2 SQIVND (reference sequence). V dropped 5 bases and J dropped 1 base, with 15 bases sitting between them. This CDR3 region has 15 residues. The CDR3 DNA reads TGTGCCAGTAGTTTACTCGAGCGGAATTCCTACGAGCAGTACTTC. This sequence encodes CASSLLERNSYEQYF. Looking up the rest from reference TRBV19 and TRBJ2-7 gives the full variable domain: DGGITQSPKYLFRKEGQNVTLSCEQNLNHDAMYWYRQDPGQGLRLIYYSQIVNDFQKGDIAEGYSVSREKKESFPLTVTSAQKNPTAFYLCASSLLERNSYEQYFGPGTRLTVT.

This clonotype occurred many times. V gene TRBV6-2 or TRBV6-3 combines with J gene TRBJ2-2; 9 nucleotides line up with TRBD2. The CDR3 loop spans 13 amino acids. The germline V gene has CDR1 MNHEY and CDR2 SVGEGT. J lost 11 bases, V lost 2 bases, and 3 bases had no gene match. The CDR3 loop reads CASSYVLAGELFF. The DNA for the CDR3 is TGTGCCAGCAGTTACGTGCTAGCGGGAGAGCTGTTTTTT.

Turning to this clonotype: Sequence at one end of the junction differs from germline and may be a read error. V is TRBV20-1 and J is TRBJ1-1; D might be TRBD1 (5 bases). Germline lookup yields CDR1 DFQATT and CDR2 SNEGSKA (reference sequence). This CDR3 contains 14 residues. Here the CDR3 reads CRARNTRGDTEAFF. The CDR3 DNA reads TGCCGTGCTAGGAACACTCGGGGGGACACTGAAGCTTTCTTT.

Notes on this clonotype: One end of the junction does not line up with germline, which may come from a read error. The chain links TRBV20-1 to TRBJ2-2; 9 positions match TRBD1. The CDR3 extends over 14 amino acids. Germline CDR1 reads DFQATT; CDR2 reads SNEGSKA (reference sequence). The CDR3 is CSAGVMGQGDEQFF. Written as DNA, the CDR3 is TGCAGTGCTGGTGTCATGGGACAGGGTGATGAGCAGTTTTTT.

This clonotype was seen ten or more times. This rearrangement joins TRBV20-1 to TRBJ2-1; 7 bases align to TRBD1. The CDR3 contains 16 residues. Trimming at V came to 3 bases and at J to 5 bases, leaving 13 bases not matched to a gene. The germline CDR1 and CDR2 sequences are DFQATT and SNEGSKA (reference sequence). CDR3 sequence reads: CSARRGPGQRNNEQFF. CDR3 DNA sequence: TGCAGTGCTAGGAGAGGTCCGGGACAGCGTAACAATGAGCAGTTCTTC.

This clonotype was detected a few times. The gene calls are TRBV5-5 and TRBJ1-1; perhaps TRBD1 as D (6 bases). This CDR3 is built from 15 residues. Trimming took off 0 bases at V and 1 base at J, with 10 bases between the two ends. Germline-derived CDR1 and CDR2 are SGHKS and YYEKEE (reference sequence). CDR3 residues: CASSLEAGANTEAFF. The CDR3 coding sequence is TGTGCCAGCAGCTTGGAAGCAGGGGCGAACACTGAAGCTTTCTTT.

In its sample, this clonotype was seen many times. This chain joins TRBV30 and TRBJ2-3, with D hard to call. Germline V CDR1 and CDR2: GTSNPN, SVGIG (reference sequence). Trimming shortened V by 1 base and J by 6 bases, and 11 bases separated the two germline ends. This CDR3 has 13 amino acids. The CDR3 loop reads CAWSATIGDTQYF. CDR3 coding DNA: TGTGCCTGGAGTGCTACCATCGGCGATACGCAGTATTTT.

This clonotype was found once. The chain couples TRBV10-3 to TRBJ2-5; TRBD2 matches at 12 bases. The CDR3 runs to 16 residues. Losses at the gene ends were 10 bases for V and 1 base for J; bases not matched to a gene: 10. CDR1 is ENHRY, CDR2 SYGVKD, per germline. The CDR3, as DNA: TGTGCCAGCAGAAGGGGGACTAGCGGGCTCCAAGAGACCCAGTACTTC. Translating gives CASRRGTSGLQETQYF.

In its sample, this clonotype was seen many times. V is TRBV29-1 and J is TRBJ2-7; D not certain. The V gene's germline CDR1 is SQVTM and CDR2 ANQGSEA. CDR3 size: 11 residues. The V gene lost 6 bases and the J gene lost 2 bases, with 8 bases spanning the gap. CDR3 protein: CSVRVTYEQYF. Written as DNA, the CDR3 is TGCAGCGTCCGGGTAACCTACGAGCAGTACTTC.

Turning to this clonotype: This clone may be a read error of a much larger clone one base away. The chain couples TRBV13 to TRBJ2-2, with no clear D. Deletions cut 5 bases from V and 2 bases from J, with 9 bases between. The CDR3 has 14 amino acids. Germline CDR1 and CDR2: PRHDT and FYEKMQ (reference sequence). CDR3 loop: CASSRHFNTGELFF. CDR3 nucleotides: TGTGCCAGCAGCAGGCACTTTAACACCGGGGAGCTGTTTTTT.

This clonotype was detected ten times or more. V gene TRBV13 combines with J gene TRBJ2-7, with 7 bases aligning to TRBD1. The J segment lost 3 bases and the V segment lost 5 bases, leaving 7 bases of the junction unmatched. The CDR3 contains 14 residues. The V gene's germline CDR1 is PRHDT and CDR2 FYEKMQ (reference sequence). CDR3 protein: CASSARQGNYEQYF. Here the CDR3 DNA reads TGTGCCAGCAGCGCTAGACAGGGAAACTACGAGCAGTACTTC. Variable domain in full (rest from reference TRBV13 and TRBJ2-7): AAGVIQSPRHLIKEKRETATLKCYPIPRHDTVYWYQQGPGQDPQFLISFYEKMQSDKGSIPDRFSAQQFSDYHSELNMSSLELGDSALYFCASSARQGNYEQYFGPGTRLTVT.

A word on this clonotype: The CDR3 does not end in the conserved phenylalanine or tryptophan, so this is likely a read error. The chain links TRBV9 to TRBJ2-5; weak D call: TRBD1 (5 bases). The CDR3 extends over 13 amino acids. The germline V and J ends were trimmed by 7 bases and 3 bases, with 13 bases remaining between them. Germline V gene data show CDR1 as SGDLS and CDR2 as YYNGEE. The CDR3 DNA reads TGTGCCAGCGGCGCAGGGATTGAAGAGACCCAGTACTGC. This codes for CASGAGIEETQYC.

This clonotype was observed many times. This chain joins TRBV12-3 or TRBV12-4 and TRBJ2-2; 8 bases are shared with TRBD2. The V and J ends lost 6 bases and 4 bases, in that order; junction bases with no gene match: 7. The CDR3 length is 15 residues. The CDR3 loop reads CASSHSGSGTGELFF. CDR3 coding DNA: TGTGCCAGCAGCCACAGCGGGAGCGGCACCGGGGAGCTGTTTTTT.

In its sample, this clonotype was seen many times. The V gene is TRBV20-1, the J gene TRBJ2-3; 11 bases map to TRBD2. V trimming: 4 bases; J trimming: 2 bases; junction bases outside the gene matches: 5. Per the germline V gene, CDR1 is DFQATT and CDR2 is SNEGSKA (reference sequence). This CDR3 has 15 residues. CDR3 DNA: TGCAGTGCTACTAGCGGGGGGAAGACCACAGATACGCAGTATTTT. Its protein product is CSATSGGKTTDTQYF.

At least ten counts were recorded for this clonotype. The chain has TRBV5-6 and TRBJ1-2; 12 nucleotides agree with TRBD1. This CDR3 region has 14 residues. CDR1 is SGHDT and CDR2 is YYEEEE in the germline V gene. With V trimmed by 5 bases and J by 5 bases, 4 bases remained unmatched. CDR3 region: CASRPGQGAYGYTF. DNA for the CDR3: TGTGCCAGCAGACCGGGACAGGGGGCTTATGGCTACACCTTC.

This clonotype was seen many times. This chain uses TRBV6-5 with TRBJ2-3; 10 positions match TRBD2. Germline values: CDR1 MNHEY, CDR2 SVGAGI. With V trimmed by 4 bases and J by 1 base, 2 bases remained unmatched. CDR3 size: 15 residues. CDR3 sequence: CASSSSGGRTDTQYF. The CDR3 DNA reads as TGTGCCAGCAGTTCTAGCGGGGGTCGCACAGATACGCAGTATTTT.

This chain uses TRBV5-1 with TRBJ1-6; tentatively, D is TRBD1 (6 bases). This CDR3 is built from 16 residues. The germline gives CDR1 SGHRS, CDR2 YFSETQ. V lost 4 bases to trimming and J lost 9 bases, with 20 bases between them. The CDR3 coding sequence is TGCGCCAGCAGCGACCCAGGGGAAGGGTCCACTTCACCCCTCCACTTT. Translation gives CASSDPGEGSTSPLHF. Full variable domain (remainder filled in from reference TRBV5-1 and TRBJ1-6): KAGVTQTPRYLIKTRGQQVTLSCSPISGHRSVSWYQQTPGQGLQFLFEYFSETQRNKGNFPGRFSGRQFSNSRSEMNVSTLELGDSALYLCASSDPGEGSTSPLHFGNGTRLTVT.